This T cell receptor beta chain was identified during a study of blood T cell repertoires in COVID-19. Whole-study context: PBMCs, B-cell-depleted T cells, or T cells were the source of the cDNA or gDNA that made up the material.

TCRdb's table, derived via immunoSEQ multiplex PCR, lists solely in-frame clones and lacks some. The sample contains roughly 60,000 clones, roughly four fifths of which appear only once. V lost 1 base, J lost 0 bases, and 4 bases lay in between. The CDR3 is 13 residues long. Per germline, CDR1 SGHKS and CDR2 YYEKEE (reference sequence). The chain links TRBV5-5 to TRBJ1-2; the D is unclear. This receptor was taken from a man aged 55 to 70 with acute or convalescent COVID-19. Input material: peripheral blood. This CDR3 is CASSLSTNYGYTF. CDR3 nucleotide sequence: TGTGCCAGCAGCTTGTCCACTAACTATGGCTACACCTTC.